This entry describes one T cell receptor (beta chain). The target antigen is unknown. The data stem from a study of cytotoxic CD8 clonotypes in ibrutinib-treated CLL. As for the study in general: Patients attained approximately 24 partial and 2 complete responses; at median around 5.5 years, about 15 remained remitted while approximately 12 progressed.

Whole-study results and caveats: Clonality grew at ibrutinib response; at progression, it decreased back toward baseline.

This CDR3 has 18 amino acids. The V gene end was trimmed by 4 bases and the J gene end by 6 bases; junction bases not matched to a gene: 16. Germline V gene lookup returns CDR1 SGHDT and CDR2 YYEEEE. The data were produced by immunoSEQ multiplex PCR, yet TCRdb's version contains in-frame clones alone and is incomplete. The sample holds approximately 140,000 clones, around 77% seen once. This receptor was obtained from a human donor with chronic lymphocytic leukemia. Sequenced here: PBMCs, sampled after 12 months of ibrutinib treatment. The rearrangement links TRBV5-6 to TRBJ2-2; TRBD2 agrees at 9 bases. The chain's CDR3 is CASSPRAGGILSAGELFF. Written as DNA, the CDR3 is TGTGCCAGCAGCCCCAGGGCGGGGGGGATTCTCTCCGCCGGGGAGCTGTTTTTT.